These T cell receptor beta chains were read from a single sample in a study of cytomegalovirus exposure and HLA in healthy donors. Data came from immunoSEQ multiplex PCR; TCRdb stores just in-frame clones and leaves some out. The sample lists fewer than 90,000 clones, about 80% seen once, with about 1.4% in the top ten. The sequencing sample was made of PBMCs. Receptor source: a male donor in good health and CMV-seronegative. Each CDR3 is given with its conserved first and last residue. D genes are given only for firm matches. For some rows the clone size is stated as once, few or many, or as a class when expanded; others skip it.

V,D,J,size,DNA,CDR3
TRBV19,TRBD1,TRBJ2-6,NA,TGTGCCAGTAGTAGAACAGGGGGGTACTCTGGGGCCAACGTCCTGACTTTC,CASSRTGGYSGANVLTF
TRBV27,TRBD1,TRBJ2-3,NA,TGTGCCAGCAGTTTAACTACCGGGACAGAGTACACAGATACGCAGTATTTT,CASSLTTGTEYTDTQYF
TRBV7-3,NA,TRBJ1-2,few,TGTGCCAGCAGCTTCAGGTCAAACTATGGCTACACCTTC,CASSFRSNYGYTF
TRBV4-1,TRBD2,TRBJ2-7,NA,TGCGCCAGCAGCCAAGATGAGGGGACTAGCGGGGCCTACGAGCAGTACTTC,CASSQDEGTSGAYEQYF
TRBV27,TRBD2,TRBJ2-1,once,TGTGCCAGCAGTTTAGGGACTAGCGGGAATGAGCAGTTCTTC,CASSLGTSGNEQFF
TRBV7-2,NA,TRBJ2-2,NA,TGTGCCAGCAGCTTATATCGTGGGCTCGACACCGGGGAGCTGTTTTTT,CASSLYRGLDTGELFF
TRBV7-9,NA,TRBJ1-1,few,TGTGCCAGCAGCTCGAGCCAAGAGGGCACTGAAGCTTTCTTT,CASSSSQEGTEAFF
TRBV21-1,NA,TRBJ2-3,NA,TGTGCCAGCAGCGCTTATGGGGGGACAGATACGCAGTATTTT,CASSAYGGTDTQYF
TRBV4-3,NA,TRBJ1-3,NA,TGCGCCAGCAGCCAAGGGACAGCCTCTGGAAACACCATATATTTT,CASSQGTASGNTIYF
TRBV2,NA,TRBJ1-1,once,TGTGCCAGCGGAAGGGGTATGAACACTGAAGCTTTCTTT,CASGRGMNTEAFF
TRBV28,NA,TRBJ2-7,NA,TGTGCCAGCAGTCTAGAACAGGGCCTTACCTACGAGCAGTACTTC,CASSLEQGLTYEQYF
TRBV19,TRBD1,TRBJ1-4,NA,TGTGCCAGTAGCGGACAGGGAGGCGAAAAACTGTTTTTT,CASSGQGGEKLFF
TRBV30,TRBD2,TRBJ2-7,NA,TGTGCCTGGAGTGTGGGCGGGGGGGCAATATACGAGCAGTACTTC,CAWSVGGGAIYEQYF
TRBV14,TRBD2,TRBJ2-1,NA,TGTGCCAGCAGCCGGCTAGCGGGAGGTCACAATGAGCAGTTCTTC,CASSRLAGGHNEQFF
TRBV18,TRBD1,TRBJ1-2,NA,TGTGCCAGCTCACCCAGACTCGGACAGGGGGAGGACTATGGCTACACCTTC,CASSPRLGQGEDYGYTF
TRBV4-3,NA,TRBJ1-2,NA,TGCGCCAGCAGCCAAGATAACAGGAACTCCTATGGCTACACCTTC,CASSQDNRNSYGYTF
TRBV5-4,TRBD2,TRBJ2-3,NA,TGTGCCAGCAGCACCGGGACTAGCAGATATTTCACAGATACGCAGTATTTT,CASSTGTSRYFTDTQYF
TRBV6-5,NA,TRBJ1-2,NA,TGTGCCAGCAGGCCCACAGGCCTCTATGGCTACACCTTC,CASRPTGLYGYTF
TRBV4-3,NA,TRBJ1-4,NA,TGCGCCAGCAGCCAAGACCGGGTAGATGGCGAAAAACTGTTTTTT,CASSQDRVDGEKLFF
TRBV19,TRBD1,TRBJ1-1,NA,TGTGCCAGTAGTATAGGGACAGGGGGCGAAACTGAAGCTTTCTTT,CASSIGTGGETEAFF
TRBV9,TRBD1,TRBJ2-1,NA,TGTGCCAGCAGCGTACAGGGGGCCCTTACCTACAATGAGCAGTTCTTC,CASSVQGALTYNEQFF
TRBV7-9,TRBD1,TRBJ1-1,NA,TGTGCCAGCAGCGCAGGACAGGGGAAGGCTTTCTTT,CASSAGQGKAFF
TRBV23-1,NA,TRBJ1-6,NA,TGCGCCAGCAGTCCCCAGGGGTTCTTGTATAATTCACCCCTCCACTTT,CASSPQGFLYNSPLHF
TRBV4-3,NA,TRBJ1-1,NA,TGCGCCAGCAGCCAAGTGATGTCAGGGGCAAACACTGAAGCTTTCTTT,CASSQVMSGANTEAFF
TRBV10-1,TRBD1,TRBJ2-1,NA,TGCGCCAGCAGTGCCCAGGGGGCTAGGAATGAGCAGTTCTTC,CASSAQGARNEQFF
TRBV28,NA,TRBJ2-3,NA,TGTGCCAGCAGTTTAAATTGGCGGGCGGTTGGCACAGATACGCAGTATTTT,CASSLNWRAVGTDTQYF
TRBV9,NA,TRBJ2-2,NA,TGTGCCAGCAGCGTAGAGTCCAGGGTTAGTTTCGGGGAGCTGTTTTTT,CASSVESRVSFGELFF
TRBV7-9,TRBD1,TRBJ2-3,few,TGTGCCAGCAGCTTAGCGCATCAGGGGGCTACGCAGTATTTT,CASSLAHQGATQYF
TRBV7-2,TRBD1,TRBJ1-1,NA,TGTGCCAGCAGCCTCTGGGACAGGGGGACCGCTGAAGCTTTCTTT,CASSLWDRGTAEAFF
TRBV18,TRBD1,TRBJ2-7,NA,TGTGCCAGCTCACCATCGTCGAAGACAGGGGGGATTTACGAGCAGTACTTC,CASSPSSKTGGIYEQYF
TRBV6-5,NA,TRBJ2-3,once,TGTGCCAGCAGGGGGGACTTTAGCACAGATACGCAGTATTTT,CASRGDFSTDTQYF